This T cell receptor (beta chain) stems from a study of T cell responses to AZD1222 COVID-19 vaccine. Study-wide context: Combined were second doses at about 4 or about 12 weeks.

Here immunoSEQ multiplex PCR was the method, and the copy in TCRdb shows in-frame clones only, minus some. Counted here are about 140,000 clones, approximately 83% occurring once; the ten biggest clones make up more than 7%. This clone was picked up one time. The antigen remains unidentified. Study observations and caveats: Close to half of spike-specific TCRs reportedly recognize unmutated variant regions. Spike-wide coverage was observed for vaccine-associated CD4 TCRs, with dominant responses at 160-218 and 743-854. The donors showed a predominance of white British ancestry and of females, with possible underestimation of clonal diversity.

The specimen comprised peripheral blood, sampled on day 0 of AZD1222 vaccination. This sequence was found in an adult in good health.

This CDR3 reads CASSQDHNSPLHF. The CDR3 nucleotides read TGTGCCAGCAGCCAAGACCATAATTCACCCCTCCACTTT. V usage is TRBV3-1 (or the pseudogene TRBV3-2) and J usage is TRBJ1-6, with unresolved D. Germline CDR1 is LGHDT and CDR2 is YNNKEL (reference sequence). V dropped 0 bases and J dropped 5 bases, with 2 bases sitting between them. This CDR3 comprises 13 residues.